The 27 T cell receptor beta chains below all came from one sample that was sequenced in a study of blood T cell repertoires in COVID-19. Clones were read by immunoSEQ multiplex PCR, and TCRdb kept only the in-frame ones, dropping some. The sample records around 200,000 clones, 85% to 90% being singletons. Source material: PBMCs or T cells enriched from blood (not recorded which). These receptors came from a man aged 25 to 45 who had recovered from COVID-19.

V and J are TRBV28 and TRBJ2-7; the match to TRBD1 covers 7 bases. There are 15 residues in the CDR3. Germline V gives CDR1 MDHEN, CDR2 SYDVKM. The ends lost 6 bases at V and 3 bases at J; junction bases unmatched: 11. The CDR3 reads CASSRLQGQRYEQYF. CDR3 nucleotide sequence: TGTGCCAGCAGCCGATTACAGGGGCAACGCTACGAGCAGTACTTC.

The V call is TRBV19, the J call TRBJ1-1; D is possibly TRBD1 (5 bases). Trimming stripped 9 bases from V and 7 bases from J, with 12 bases between. The CDR3 has 11 amino acids. Germline CDR1 is LNHDA and CDR2 is SQIVND (reference sequence). As DNA, the CDR3 is TGTGCCAGCACAGGTAGGGGTGAAGCTTTCTTT. Amino acids: CASTGRGEAFF. Supplemented by reference TRBV19 and TRBJ1-1, the full variable domain reads DGGITQSPKYLFRKEGQNVTLSCEQNLNHDAMYWYRQDPGQGLRLIYYSQIVNDFQKGDIAEGYSVSREKKESFPLTVTSAQKNPTAFYLCASTGRGEAFFGQGTRLTVV.

The chain carries TRBV2 and TRBJ2-7; 8 nucleotides match TRBD2. CDR1 is SNHLY, CDR2 FYNNEI, per germline. Trimming at V came to 4 bases and at J to 2 bases, leaving 7 bases not matched to a gene. This CDR3 has 15 amino acids. CDR3 residues: CASSAGGLVAYEQYF. CDR3 nucleotides: TGTGCCAGCAGTGCGGGGGGACTAGTCGCCTACGAGCAGTACTTC.

This chain connects TRBV9 to TRBJ2-5, with 10 bases aligning to TRBD2. CDR1 and CDR2 (germline): SGDLS, YYNGEE. This CDR3 has 16 residues. V shed 0 bases, J shed 5 bases, and the junction held 7 bases outside the gene matches. The CDR3 nucleotides read TGTGCCAGCAGCGTAGCGAGCGGGGGGGCCGGGGAGACCCAGTACTTC. It translates to CASSVASGGAGETQYF.

The chain has TRBV20-1 and TRBJ2-3; D possibly corresponds to TRBD1 (6 bases). V gave up 3 bases and J gave up 3 bases, with 16 bases separating them. Germline CDR1 DFQATT, CDR2 SNEGSKA (reference sequence). CDR3 size: 15 residues. The CDR3 here is CSASERQGLTDTQYF. The CDR3 DNA sequence: TGCAGTGCTAGTGAACGCCAGGGGTTAACAGATACGCAGTATTTT.

The V gene is TRBV19, the J gene TRBJ2-5; perhaps TRBD1 as D (6 bases). The CDR3 runs to 14 residues. Germline CDR1 LNHDA, CDR2 SQIVND (reference sequence). V was trimmed by 4 bases and J by 5 bases, leaving 14 bases between them. CDR3 in DNA: TGTGCCAGTAGTACACCAGGGGAAGGGGAGACCCAGTACTTC. This sequence encodes CASSTPGEGETQYF.

In nucleotides, the CDR3 is TGTGCCAGCACCAGGATCGGAGGCTACACCTTC. This codes for CASTRIGGYTF. The gene calls are TRBV2 and TRBJ1-2; D gene unclear. Germline V gene lookup returns CDR1 SNHLY and CDR2 FYNNEI. The CDR3 runs 11 residues. V lost 7 bases to trimming and J lost 8 bases, with 11 bases between them.

This clone was seen once. The chain joins TRBV6-5 to TRBJ2-5, with TRBD1 matching 8 bases. Unmatched junction bases numbered 4, after V lost 8 bases and J lost 5 bases. Germline V lookup: CDR1 MNHEY, CDR2 SVGAGI. The CDR3 consists of 12 residues. CDR3 in DNA: TGTGCCAGCCGCTGGGACAGGGAGACCCAGTACTTC. The encoded protein is CASRWDRETQYF.

The genes are TRBV2 and TRBJ2-2, with 11 bases lining up with TRBD2. CDR1 and CDR2 (germline): SNHLY, FYNNEI. V shed 7 bases and J 0 bases; nucleotides not matched to a gene: 7. The CDR3 totals 17 residues. Here the CDR3 reads CASIPSTSGTNTGELFF. Written as DNA, the CDR3 is TGTGCCAGCATCCCTTCGACTAGCGGGACGAACACCGGGGAGCTGTTTTTT. Combining the CDR3 with reference TRBV2 and TRBJ2-2 gives the whole variable domain EPEVTQTPSHQVTQMGQEVILRCVPISNHLYFYWYRQILGQKVEFLVSFYNNEISEKSEIFDDQFSVERPDGSNFTLKIRSTKLEDSAMYFCASIPSTSGTNTGELFFGEGSRLTVL.

V is TRBV4-1 and J is TRBJ2-7; 12 nucleotides agree with TRBD2. There are 18 residues in the CDR3. Losses at the gene ends were 0 bases for V and 2 bases for J; bases not matched to a gene: 8. CDR1 and CDR2 (germline): MGHRA, YSYEKL. This CDR3 reads CASSQEGSSGRGTYEQYF. The CDR3 DNA reads as TGCGCCAGCAGCCAAGAGGGTTCTAGCGGGAGGGGGACCTACGAGCAGTACTTC.

The rearrangement links TRBV28 to TRBJ1-4; possible D gene TRBD1, 5 bases. The CDR3 totals 14 residues. CDR1 and CDR2 (germline): MDHEN, SYDVKM. V was trimmed by 3 bases and J by 3 bases, leaving 8 bases between them. CDR3 in DNA: TGTGCCAGCAGTTTTGACAGATCTAATGAAAAACTGTTTTTT. It encodes CASSFDRSNEKLFF.

CDR3 DNA sequence: TGTGCCAGCAGTTTCCTCACAGGGGGCTCTGGAAACACCATATATTTT. Its translation is CASSFLTGGSGNTIYF. The genes are TRBV28 and TRBJ1-3; 8 bases fit TRBD1. There are 16 residues in the CDR3. Trimming cost V 3 bases and J 0 bases; bases outside gene matches: 4. The V gene's germline CDR1 is MDHEN and CDR2 SYDVKM.

The V and J genes are TRBV6-5 and TRBJ2-2; 8 bases are a match to TRBD2. The CDR3 runs 16 residues. Germline V CDR1 and CDR2: MNHEY, SVGAGI. V gave up 3 bases and J gave up 1 base; unmatched junction bases: 4. The CDR3 loop is CASSYFGGVNTGELFF. In DNA form, the CDR3 reads TGTGCCAGCAGTTATTTCGGGGGGGTGAACACCGGGGAGCTGTTTTTT.

The V gene is TRBV28, the J gene TRBJ2-7; TRBD2 matches 7 bases. Per germline, CDR1 MDHEN and CDR2 SYDVKM. The CDR3 consists of 15 residues. The V gene end was trimmed by 6 bases and the J gene end by 3 bases; junction bases not matched to a gene: 11. In nucleotides, the CDR3 is TGTGCCAGCAGGAGGGGTCTAGCGGCTTACTACGAGCAGTACTTC. Translating it yields CASRRGLAAYYEQYF.

The CDR3 is CASTAGVSGANVLTF. The CDR3, as DNA: TGTGCCAGCACCGCGGGGGTCTCTGGGGCCAACGTCCTGACTTTC. This chain connects TRBV27 to TRBJ2-6; 7 bases agree with TRBD2. Germline CDR1 MNHEY, CDR2 SMNVEV (reference sequence). The CDR3 runs to 15 residues. The ends lost 7 bases at V and 0 bases at J; junction bases unmatched: 3.

This sequence joins TRBV4-2 and TRBJ1-4; a weak D match, TRBD1 (6 bases). The CDR3 runs to 19 residues. The ends were cut back, 0 bases at V and 7 bases at J, with 24 bases in the middle. Germline V CDR1 and CDR2: LGHNA, YNFKEQ. The chain's CDR3 is CASSQDPPQVQGSGEKLFF. Written as DNA, the CDR3 is TGTGCCAGCAGCCAAGATCCCCCCCAGGTCCAGGGGTCAGGTGAAAAACTGTTTTTT.

CDR3 residues: CAWATGHYSSGNTIYF. In nucleotides, the CDR3 is TGTGCCTGGGCGACAGGACACTACAGCTCTGGAAACACCATATATTTT. This sequence joins TRBV30 and TRBJ1-3, with D perhaps matching TRBD1 (6 bases). Between the trimmed V and J ends, which lost 5 bases and 0 bases, there was a span of 17 bases. Germline loops: CDR1 GTSNPN, CDR2 SVGIG (reference sequence). This CDR3 spans 16 amino acids.

This sequence joins TRBV12-3 or TRBV12-4 and TRBJ1-1; D remains unclear. The CDR3 extends over 11 amino acids. With 5 bases removed from V and 8 bases from J, the gap between germline ends came to 9 bases. The CDR3 bases are TGTGCCAGCAGTATAGTACGGGAAGCTTTCTTT. Amino acid sequence: CASSIVREAFF.

The CDR3 DNA reads as TGCGCCAGCAGTGAGTCGGGCAGGGGACCCCAAGAGACCCAGTACTTC. Its protein is CASSESGRGPQETQYF. The rearrangement uses TRBV10-1 and TRBJ2-5, with D perhaps TRBD1 (6 bases). Trimming cost V 0 bases and J 1 base, with 12 bases left between them. Germline V gene data show CDR1 as WNHNN and CDR2 as SYGVQD (reference sequence). This CDR3 region has 16 residues.

The chain combines TRBV7-7 with TRBJ2-3; 8 bases are a match to TRBD2. The CDR3 has 15 residues. In germline, CDR1 is SSHAT, CDR2 FNYEAQ (reference sequence). J was trimmed by 0 bases and V by 1 base; bases with no gene match: 0. CDR3 in DNA: TGTGCCAGCAGCTTAGGACTAGCGAGCACAGATACGCAGTATTTT. Protein sequence: CASSLGLASTDTQYF.

The J gene is TRBJ2-1, the V gene TRBV9; 8 bases match TRBD2. CDR3 length: 15 residues. V shed 4 bases and J 4 bases; nucleotides not matched to a gene: 7. In germline, CDR1 is SGDLS, CDR2 YYNGEE. In DNA form, the CDR3 reads TGTGCCAGCAGCTCCACGGGAGGGGATTACAATGAGCAGTTCTTC. Translation: CASSSTGGDYNEQFF. Full variable domain (outside the CDR3, taken from reference TRBV9 and TRBJ2-1): DSGVTQTPKHLITATGQRVTLRCSPRSGDLSVYWYQQSLDQGLQFLIQYYNGEERAKGNILERFSAQQFPDLHSELNLSSLELGDSALYFCASSSTGGDYNEQFFGPGTRLTVL.

In nucleotides, the CDR3 is TGTGCTAGTACTAACCTGAAGCGGGAGGGCCCCGGGGAGCTGTTTTTT. This encodes CASTNLKREGPGELFF. The chain couples TRBV12-5 to TRBJ2-2; 10 positions match TRBD2. The CDR3 totals 16 residues. The germline CDR1 and CDR2 sequences are LGHNT and FRNRAP. The V segment lost 8 bases and the J segment 6 bases; nucleotides outside the gene matches: 12.

The chain carries TRBV7-9 and TRBJ1-3, with TRBD1 as a possible D gene (5 bases). The CDR3 contains 16 residues. Trimming took off 7 bases at V and 0 bases at J, with 16 bases between the two ends. Germline loops: CDR1 SEHNR, CDR2 FQNEAQ (reference sequence). The CDR3 region has the DNA TGTGCCAGCACCCGAACAACGGGGGTCTCTGGAAACACCATATATTTT. Translating gives CASTRTTGVSGNTIYF.

In its sample, this clone was seen a few times. The genes are TRBV25-1 and TRBJ1-6; 9 bases fit TRBD1. With 6 bases clipped from V and 9 bases from J, the junction kept 12 bases outside the gene matches. The CDR3 covers 16 residues. CDR1 and CDR2 from the germline V gene are MGHDK and SYGVNS. In DNA, the CDR3 is TGTGCCAGCAGCGACACCTGGACAGGGGTGAGTTCACCCCTCCACTTT. It translates to CASSDTWTGVSSPLHF.

The V gene is TRBV9, the J gene TRBJ2-7; 8 positions match TRBD1. The CDR3 contains 16 residues. CDR1 is SGDLS, CDR2 YYNGEE, per germline. V trimming: 1 base; J trimming: 0 bases; junction bases outside the gene matches: 6. CDR3 protein: CASSVKPGQDSYEQYF. The CDR3, as DNA: TGTGCCAGCAGCGTAAAACCGGGACAGGACTCCTACGAGCAGTACTTC.

This clone was seen just once. The chain is built from TRBV5-5 and TRBJ2-3, with TRBD2 as a possible D gene (7 bases). The V end was cut by 2 bases, the J end by 4 bases, with 14 bases between. This CDR3 has 15 amino acids. Per germline, CDR1 SGHKS and CDR2 YYEKEE (reference sequence). The CDR3: CASSLGGRAADTQYF. The CDR3 bases are TGTGCCAGCAGCTTAGGGGGGAGGGCAGCAGATACGCAGTATTTT.

The chain joins TRBV12-3 or TRBV12-4 to TRBJ1-1; D perhaps matches TRBD1 (5 bases). The CDR3 loop spans 13 amino acids. Trimming shortened V by 4 bases and J by 9 bases, and 15 bases separated the two germline ends. CDR3 coding DNA: TGTGCCAGCAGTTCCAATACAGGAGAAAAAGCTTTCTTT. Its translation is CASSSNTGEKAFF.